These 20 T cell receptor beta chains share one sample of origin, sequenced in a study of T cell changes during pregnancy in multiple sclerosis. The protocol was immunoSEQ multiplex PCR, while the TCRdb copy is restricted to in-frame clones and leaves out a portion. The sample records around 110,000 clones, about nine tenths being singletons. The source was peripheral blood, collected in the third trimester of pregnancy. All receptors derive from a female donor in good health, enrolled as a control in a pregnancy study.

The chain uses TRBV7-9 and TRBJ1-4; TRBD1 aligns across 8 bases. CDR1 SEHNR and CDR2 FQNEAQ come from the germline V gene (reference sequence). There are 15 residues in the CDR3. Trimming cost V 2 bases and J 7 bases; bases outside gene matches: 6. The CDR3 nucleotides are TGTGCCAGCAGCTTAACGACAGGGGTTCCTGAAAAACTGTTTTTT. This sequence encodes CASSLTTGVPEKLFF.

The chain uses TRBV19 and TRBJ1-4; D not certain. Germline lookup yields CDR1 LNHDA and CDR2 SQIVND (reference sequence). The V gene lost 6 bases and the J gene lost 0 bases, with 17 bases spanning the gap. This CDR3 is 17 amino acids long. As DNA, the CDR3 is TGTGCCAGTAGATATGGTAACTCATATGCAACTAATGAAAAACTGTTTTTT. It specifies CASRYGNSYATNEKLFF. Complete variable domain (other parts from reference TRBV19 and TRBJ1-4): DGGITQSPKYLFRKEGQNVTLSCEQNLNHDAMYWYRQDPGQGLRLIYYSQIVNDFQKGDIAEGYSVSREKKESFPLTVTSAQKNPTAFYLCASRYGNSYATNEKLFFGSGTQLSVL.

The chain recombines TRBV5-4 with TRBJ2-1, with D possibly being TRBD1 (5 bases). The germline gives CDR1 SGHNT, CDR2 YYREEE (reference sequence). V lost 2 bases and J lost 8, with 17 bases in between. This CDR3 spans 15 amino acids. The CDR3 sequence: CASSLMQGIKDEQFF. The DNA of the CDR3 is TGTGCCAGCAGCTTAATGCAGGGAATCAAGGATGAGCAGTTCTTC.

V usage is TRBV4-1 and J usage is TRBJ2-7, with a possible D match to TRBD2 (5 bases). The CDR3 is made up of 15 amino acids. The germline V gene encodes CDR1 MGHRA and CDR2 YSYEKL. V was shortened by 0 bases and J by 0 bases, with 9 bases between the two germline ends. Here the CDR3 reads CASSQDRAGSYEQYF. In DNA, the CDR3 is TGCGCCAGCAGCCAAGATAGGGCGGGCTCCTACGAGCAGTACTTC.

This clone was found a few times. The V gene is TRBV7-2, the J gene TRBJ2-5, with unresolved D. V was cut by 1 base and J by 1 base, with 10 bases left in between. CDR1 is SGHTA, CDR2 FQGNSA, per germline. CDR3 length: 15 amino acids. The CDR3 region has the DNA TGTGCCAGCAGCTTAGATCGGTGGGCCCAAGAGACCCAGTACTTC. Its protein product is CASSLDRWAQETQYF.

The J gene is TRBJ2-3, the V gene TRBV4-3, with D possibly matching TRBD1 (6 bases). V gave up 4 bases and J gave up 1 base, with 15 bases separating them. This CDR3 spans 16 amino acids. Germline lookup yields CDR1 LGHNA and CDR2 YSLEER. The CDR3 reads CASSLHRQAGTDTQYF. CDR3 DNA sequence: TGCGCCAGCAGCCTCCACAGACAGGCCGGCACAGATACGCAGTATTTT.

The chain employs TRBV9 and TRBJ2-7; TRBD1 agrees at 11 bases. This CDR3 comprises 15 residues. Losses at the gene ends were 0 bases for V and 6 bases for J; bases not matched to a gene: 5. The germline gives CDR1 SGDLS, CDR2 YYNGEE. The CDR3 bases are TGTGCCAGCAGCGTAGGGGGACAGGGGGGAGGCGAGCAGTACTTC. Its protein product is CASSVGGQGGGEQYF.

This chain links TRBV5-1 with TRBJ2-3; D is possibly TRBD1 (6 bases). The germline V and J ends were trimmed by 4 bases and 4 bases, with 10 bases remaining between them. This CDR3 comprises 13 residues. Germline-derived CDR1 and CDR2 are SGHRS and YFSETQ. This CDR3 reads CASSPQGSDTQYF. The CDR3 coding sequence is TGCGCCAGCAGCCCACAGGGCTCAGATACGCAGTATTTT.

The rearrangement joins TRBV30 to TRBJ1-5, with 9 bases that match TRBD1. The CDR3 is 14 residues long. Trimming took 0 bases from V and 7 from J; bases not matched to a gene: 4. CDR1 is GTSNPN, CDR2 SVGIG, per germline (reference sequence). CDR3 sequence reads: CAWSVGTGRQPQHF. The CDR3 nucleotides read TGTGCCTGGAGTGTAGGGACAGGGAGGCAGCCCCAGCATTTT.

This sequence joins TRBV7-9 and TRBJ2-7; TRBD1 matches at 8 bases. V trimming: 0 bases; J trimming: 6 bases; junction bases outside the gene matches: 10. The length of the CDR3 is 16 residues. CDR1 and CDR2 from the germline V gene are SEHNR and FQNEAQ (reference sequence). CDR3 in amino acids: CASSLAIGRGPLEQYF. The CDR3 nucleotides read TGTGCCAGCAGCTTAGCTATTGGCAGGGGGCCGCTCGAGCAGTACTTC.

V usage is TRBV27 and J usage is TRBJ2-7; 8 nucleotides agree with TRBD1. Germline CDR1 is MNHEY and CDR2 is SMNVEV (reference sequence). This CDR3 contains 14 residues. Losses at the gene ends were 4 bases for V and 3 bases for J; bases not matched to a gene: 5. The CDR3 bases are TGTGCCAGCAGTTCAGGACAGGGTGTCTACGAGCAGTACTTC. It codes for CASSSGQGVYEQYF.

V gene TRBV29-1 combines with J gene TRBJ2-7; D possibly corresponds to TRBD2 (6 bases). The V end was cut by 4 bases, the J end by 5 bases, with 18 bases between. Germline V gene data show CDR1 as SQVTM and CDR2 as ANQGSEA. The CDR3 is made up of 14 amino acids. CDR3 DNA: TGCAGCGTTGGAGTCGGGGCTAGCGCAAACGAGCAGTACTTC. Its protein is CSVGVGASANEQYF.

The genes are TRBV2 and TRBJ1-1; 8 bases fit TRBD1. Germline-derived CDR1 and CDR2 are SNHLY and FYNNEI. The junction had 3 bases not matched to a gene; V was cut back by 5 bases and J by 4 bases. The CDR3 has 13 residues. The CDR3 loop reads CASSTGGFTEAFF. The CDR3 nucleotides are TGTGCCAGCAGTACAGGGGGTTTCACTGAAGCTTTCTTT.

The J gene is TRBJ1-1, the V gene TRBV7-6; no definite D call. Trimming left V 5 bases short and J 0 bases short, with 13 bases between. The germline V gene encodes CDR1 SGHVS and CDR2 FNYEAQ. CDR3 length: 15 residues. This CDR3 reads CASSHKSGMNTEAFF. CDR3 nucleotide sequence: TGTGCCAGCAGCCATAAGAGCGGTATGAACACTGAAGCTTTCTTT.

V gene TRBV6-5 combines with J gene TRBJ2-2; no firm D call. The germline V gene encodes CDR1 MNHEY and CDR2 SVGAGI. The CDR3 totals 14 residues. Trimming shortened V by 0 bases and J by 4 bases, and 6 bases separated the two germline ends. CDR3 DNA: TGTGCCAGCAGTTACTCGGGCGCCACCGGGGAGCTGTTTTTT. It encodes CASSYSGATGELFF.

This clone was counted once. This chain joins TRBV6-1 and TRBJ2-7, with 12 bases aligning to TRBD1. This CDR3 spans 14 amino acids. The V gene's germline CDR1 is MNHNS and CDR2 SASEGT. The trim removed 9 bases at V and 4 bases at J, leaving 7 bases unmatched. CDR3 loop: CASYGTGGWYEQYF. CDR3 nucleotides: TGTGCCAGTTACGGGACAGGGGGCTGGTACGAGCAGTACTTC.

This sequence joins TRBV18 and TRBJ1-3; D gene ambiguous. Trimming stripped 6 bases from V and 5 bases from J, with 8 bases between. This CDR3 spans 12 amino acids. Germline-derived CDR1 and CDR2 are KGHSH and LQKENI. The CDR3 coding sequence is TGTGCCAGCTCCCCCCCCAGAAACACCATATATTTT. It yields the protein CASSPPRNTIYF. Filled out from reference TRBV18 and TRBJ1-3, the complete variable domain reads NAGVMQNPRHLVRRRGQEARLRCSPMKGHSHVYWYRQLPEEGLKFMVYLQKENIIDESGMPKERFSAEFPKEGPSILRIQQVVRGDSAAYFCASSPPRNTIYFGEGSWLTVV.

The chain joins TRBV5-6 to TRBJ1-4, with D possibly matching TRBD1 (6 bases). Germline CDR1 and CDR2: SGHDT and YYEEEE. Between the trimmed V and J ends, which lost 3 bases and 3 bases, there was a span of 24 bases. The CDR3 loop spans 19 amino acids. CDR3 protein: CASSSPTAEGGRANEKLFF. The CDR3 DNA sequence: TGTGCCAGCAGCTCACCGACGGCCGAAGGGGGTCGAGCTAATGAAAAACTGTTTTTT.

The chain recombines TRBV5-4 with TRBJ2-7; 10 nucleotides match TRBD1. The CDR3 sequence is 15 residues long. The trim removed 4 bases at V and 2 bases at J, leaving 6 bases unmatched. Germline V gives CDR1 SGHNT, CDR2 YYREEE (reference sequence). The CDR3 bases are TGTGCCAGCAGCCCACCCGGGACAGGGGCCTACGAGCAGTACTTC. Translated: CASSPPGTGAYEQYF.

The rearrangement uses TRBV9 and TRBJ2-1; 8 nucleotides align to TRBD2. The CDR3 totals 16 residues. Trimming cost V 2 bases and J 2 bases; bases outside gene matches: 6. Germline V lookup: CDR1 SGDLS, CDR2 YYNGEE. CDR3 DNA: TGTGCCAGCAGCGTCGGGGCGGGGGGCGCCTACAATGAGCAGTTCTTC. Amino acids: CASSVGAGGAYNEQFF. The variable domain in full, completed from reference TRBV9 and TRBJ2-1, reads DSGVTQTPKHLITATGQRVTLRCSPRSGDLSVYWYQQSLDQGLQFLIQYYNGEERAKGNILERFSAQQFPDLHSELNLSSLELGDSALYFCASSVGAGGAYNEQFFGPGTRLTVL.